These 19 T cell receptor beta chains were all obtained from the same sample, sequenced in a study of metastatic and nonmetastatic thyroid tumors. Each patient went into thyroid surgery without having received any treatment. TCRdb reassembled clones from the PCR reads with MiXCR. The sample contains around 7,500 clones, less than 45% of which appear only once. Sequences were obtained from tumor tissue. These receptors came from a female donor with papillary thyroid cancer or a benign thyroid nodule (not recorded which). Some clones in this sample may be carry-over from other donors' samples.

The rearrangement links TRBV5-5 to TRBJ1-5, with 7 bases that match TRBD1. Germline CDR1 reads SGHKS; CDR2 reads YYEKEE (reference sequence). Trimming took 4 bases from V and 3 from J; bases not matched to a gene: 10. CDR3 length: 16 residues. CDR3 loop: CASSEDRQGPNQPQHF. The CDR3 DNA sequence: TGTGCCAGCAGCGAGGATCGACAGGGCCCCAATCAGCCCCAGCATTTT.

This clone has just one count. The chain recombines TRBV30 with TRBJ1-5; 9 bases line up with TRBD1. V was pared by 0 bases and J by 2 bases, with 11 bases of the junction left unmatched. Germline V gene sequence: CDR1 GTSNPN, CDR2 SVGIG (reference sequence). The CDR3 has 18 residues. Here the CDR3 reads CAWSVRTGVNFGNQPQHF. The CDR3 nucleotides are TGTGCCTGGAGTGTACGGACAGGGGTCAATTTCGGCAATCAGCCCCAGCATTTT. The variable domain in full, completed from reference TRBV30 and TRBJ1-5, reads SQTIHQWPATLVQPVGSPLSLECTVEGTSNPNLYWYRQAAGRGLQLLFYSVGIGQISSEVPQNLSASRPQDRQFILSSKKLLLSDSGFYLCAWSVRTGVNFGNQPQHFGDGTRLSIL.

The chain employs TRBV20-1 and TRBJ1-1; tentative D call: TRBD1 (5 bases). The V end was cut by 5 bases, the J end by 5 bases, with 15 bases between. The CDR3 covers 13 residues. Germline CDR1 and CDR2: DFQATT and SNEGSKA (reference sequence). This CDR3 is CSAPPGAGTEAFF. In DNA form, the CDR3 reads TGCAGTGCTCCCCCCGGGGCAGGGACTGAAGCTTTCTTT.

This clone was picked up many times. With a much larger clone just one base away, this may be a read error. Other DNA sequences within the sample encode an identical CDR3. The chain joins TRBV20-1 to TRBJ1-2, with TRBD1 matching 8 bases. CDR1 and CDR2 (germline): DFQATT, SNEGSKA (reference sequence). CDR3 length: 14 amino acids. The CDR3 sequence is CSARDPITGGGYTF. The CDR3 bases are TGCAGTGCTAGAGATCCTATCACAGGGGGAGGCTACACTTTC.

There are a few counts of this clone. The CDR3 region has the DNA TGTGCCAGCAGGACCGGACAGGGGGACACTGAAGCTTTCTTT. It is translated as CASRTGQGDTEAFF. The chain links TRBV6-1 to TRBJ1-1, with TRBD1 matching 10 bases. This CDR3 spans 14 amino acids. The trim removed 6 bases at V and 3 bases at J, leaving 4 bases unmatched. Germline CDR1 MNHNS, CDR2 SASEGT.

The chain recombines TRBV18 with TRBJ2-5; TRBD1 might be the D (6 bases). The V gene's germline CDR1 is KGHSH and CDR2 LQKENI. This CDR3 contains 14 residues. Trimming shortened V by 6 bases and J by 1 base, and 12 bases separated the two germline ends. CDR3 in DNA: TGTGCCAGCTCGGACACCAGGGGCCAAGAGACCCAGTACTTC. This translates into CASSDTRGQETQYF.

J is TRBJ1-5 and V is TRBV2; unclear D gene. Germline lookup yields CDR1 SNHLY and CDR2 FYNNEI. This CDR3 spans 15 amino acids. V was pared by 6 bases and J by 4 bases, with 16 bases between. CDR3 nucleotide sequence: TGTGCCAGCAGGGTAGGACGGCGGGAAAATCAGCCCCAGCATTTT. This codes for CASRVGRRENQPQHF.

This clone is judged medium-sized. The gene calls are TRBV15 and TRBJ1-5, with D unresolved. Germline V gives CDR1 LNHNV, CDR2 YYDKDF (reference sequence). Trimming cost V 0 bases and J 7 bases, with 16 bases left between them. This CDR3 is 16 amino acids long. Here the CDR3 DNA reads TGTGCCACCAGCAGAGACCAACGGGGAGAAGGGCAGCCCCAGCATTTT. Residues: CATSRDQRGEGQPQHF.

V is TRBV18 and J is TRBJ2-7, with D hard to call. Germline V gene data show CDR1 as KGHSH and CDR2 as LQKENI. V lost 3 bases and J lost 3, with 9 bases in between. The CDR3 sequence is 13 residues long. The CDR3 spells CASSPKENYEQYF. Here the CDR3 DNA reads TGTGCCAGCTCACCCAAGGAGAACTACGAGCAGTACTTC.

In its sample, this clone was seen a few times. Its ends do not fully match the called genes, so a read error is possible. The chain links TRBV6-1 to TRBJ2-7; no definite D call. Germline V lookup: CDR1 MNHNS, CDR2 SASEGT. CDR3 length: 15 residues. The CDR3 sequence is CASTEDAGESYWQYF. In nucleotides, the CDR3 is TGTGCCAGCACTGAAGATGCCGGTGAGTCCTACTGGCAGTACTTC.

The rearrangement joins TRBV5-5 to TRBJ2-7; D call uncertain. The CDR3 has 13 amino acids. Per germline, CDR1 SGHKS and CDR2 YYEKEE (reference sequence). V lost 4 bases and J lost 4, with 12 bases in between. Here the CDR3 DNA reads TGTGCCAGCAGCGCGAAAACCCCTTACGAGCAGTACTTC. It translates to CASSAKTPYEQYF.

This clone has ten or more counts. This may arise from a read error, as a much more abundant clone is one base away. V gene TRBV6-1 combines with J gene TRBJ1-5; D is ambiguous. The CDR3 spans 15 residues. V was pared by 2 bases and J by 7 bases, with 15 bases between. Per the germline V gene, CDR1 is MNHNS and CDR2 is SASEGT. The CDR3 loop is CASSERKGDWQPQHF. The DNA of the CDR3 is TGTGCCAGCAGTGAAAGGAAGGGCGATTGGCAGCCCCAGCATTTT.

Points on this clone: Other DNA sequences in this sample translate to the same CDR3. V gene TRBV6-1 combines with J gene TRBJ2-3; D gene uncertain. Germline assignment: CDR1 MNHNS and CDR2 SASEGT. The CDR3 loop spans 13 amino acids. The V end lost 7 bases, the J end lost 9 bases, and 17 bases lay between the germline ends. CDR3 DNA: TGTGCCAGCACCACCCCCCCTTTGGGCACGCAGTATTTT. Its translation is CASTTPPLGTQYF.

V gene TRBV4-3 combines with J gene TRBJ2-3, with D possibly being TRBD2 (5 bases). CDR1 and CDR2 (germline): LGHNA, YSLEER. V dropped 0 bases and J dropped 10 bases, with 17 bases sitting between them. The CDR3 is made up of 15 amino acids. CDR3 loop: CASSQDRESSGAQYF. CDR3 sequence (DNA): TGCGCCAGCAGCCAAGATCGGGAAAGTTCGGGTGCGCAGTATTTT.

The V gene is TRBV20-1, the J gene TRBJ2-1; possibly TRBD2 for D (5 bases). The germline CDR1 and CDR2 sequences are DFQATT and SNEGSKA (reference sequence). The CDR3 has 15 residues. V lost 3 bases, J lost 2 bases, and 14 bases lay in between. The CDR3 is CSARSIGSTYNEQFF. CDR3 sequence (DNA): TGCAGTGCTAGGTCTATAGGGAGTACCTACAATGAGCAGTTCTTC.

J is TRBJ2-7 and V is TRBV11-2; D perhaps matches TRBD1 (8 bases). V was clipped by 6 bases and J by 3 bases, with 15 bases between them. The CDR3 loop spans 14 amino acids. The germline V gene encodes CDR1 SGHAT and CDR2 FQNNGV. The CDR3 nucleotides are TGTGCCAGCAGTACAACAGGGGGGGGCTACGAGCAGTACTTC. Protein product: CASSTTGGGYEQYF. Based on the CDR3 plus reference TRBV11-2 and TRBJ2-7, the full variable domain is EAGVAQSPRYKIIEKRQSVAFWCNPISGHATLYWYQQILGQGPKLLIQFQNNGVVDDSQLPKDRFSAERLKGVDSTLKIQPAKLEDSAVYLCASSTTGGGYEQYFGPGTRLTVT.

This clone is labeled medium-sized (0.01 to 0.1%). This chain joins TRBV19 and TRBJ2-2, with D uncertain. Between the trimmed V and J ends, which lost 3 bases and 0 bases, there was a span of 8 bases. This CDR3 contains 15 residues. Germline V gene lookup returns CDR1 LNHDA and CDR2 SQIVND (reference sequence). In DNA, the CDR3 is TGTGCCAGTAGTATCCTAGACACGAACACCGGGGAGCTGTTTTTT. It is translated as CASSILDTNTGELFF.

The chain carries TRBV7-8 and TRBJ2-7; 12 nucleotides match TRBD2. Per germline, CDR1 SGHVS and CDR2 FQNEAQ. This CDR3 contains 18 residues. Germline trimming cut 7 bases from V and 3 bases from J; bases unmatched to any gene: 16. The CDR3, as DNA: TGTGCCAGCACCCCGGCGACTAGCGGGAGCTCCGGGCTCTACGAGCAGTACTTC. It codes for CASTPATSGSSGLYEQYF.

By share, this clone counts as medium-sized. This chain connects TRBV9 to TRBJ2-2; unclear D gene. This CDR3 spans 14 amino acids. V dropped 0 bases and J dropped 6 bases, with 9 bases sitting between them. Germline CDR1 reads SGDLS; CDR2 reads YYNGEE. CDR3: CASSVDESPGELFF. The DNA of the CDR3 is TGTGCCAGCAGCGTAGATGAGAGCCCCGGGGAGCTGTTTTTT.